Each of the 28 T cell receptor beta chains below was sequenced from the same sample in a study of shared clonotypes between healthy human individuals. Data came from immunoSEQ multiplex PCR; TCRdb stores just in-frame clones and leaves some out. The sample gives some 1 million clones, about 80% of which show up once; roughly 1.4% is in the top ten. The specimen sequenced was memory CD4+ T cells sorted from blood. Noted subset: CD45RA-negative fraction. The receptor source for this set is a man younger than 35 in good health.

A single count supports this clone. The chain is built from TRBV7-9 and TRBJ2-5; 8 bases line up with TRBD2. Germline V lookup: CDR1 SEHNR, CDR2 FQNEAQ (reference sequence). The V gene end was trimmed by 0 bases and the J gene end by 4 bases; junction bases not matched to a gene: 10. This CDR3 is built from 17 residues. For the CDR3, the DNA is TGTGCCAGCAGCTTAGCGGCTGGTAGCGGGGACCGAGAGACCCAGTACTTC. It encodes CASSLAAGSGDRETQYF. Together with reference TRBV7-9 and TRBJ2-5, the CDR3 gives the full variable domain: DTGVSQNPRHKITKRGQNVTFRCDPISEHNRLYWYRQTLGQGPEFLTYFQNEAQLEKSRLLSDRFSAERPKGSFSTLEIQRTEQGDSAMYLCASSLAAGSGDRETQYFGPGTRLLVL.

For this clone: Germline is not matched at one junction end, which may reflect a read error. The J gene is TRBJ2-5, the V gene TRBV7-7, with D possibly matching TRBD2 (6 bases). From germline, CDR1 is SSHAT and CDR2 FNYEAQ (reference sequence). This CDR3 has 15 residues. CDR3 nucleotides: TGTGCTAGCAGCTTACGGTTTGGGGGAGGAGAGACCCAGTACTTC. This translates into CASSLRFGGGETQYF.

The chain couples TRBV2 to TRBJ2-1; TRBD2 matches at 13 bases. The V gene's germline CDR1 is SNHLY and CDR2 FYNNEI. V was clipped by 1 base and J by 5 bases; unmatched bases: 8. The CDR3 is made up of 18 amino acids. The CDR3 here is CASSEVWGTSGANNEQFF. For the CDR3, the DNA is TGTGCCAGCAGTGAAGTTTGGGGGACTAGCGGGGCGAACAATGAGCAGTTCTTC.

This clone was seen only a few times. The rearrangement joins TRBV29-1 to TRBJ1-5, with D possibly TRBD1 on 5 matching bases. The CDR3 covers 12 residues. V was trimmed by 8 bases and J by 3 bases, leaving 11 bases between them. Germline V gene lookup returns CDR1 SQVTM and CDR2 ANQGSEA. The CDR3 region has the DNA TGCAGCTTCTCGGGGCCCAATCAGCCCCAGCATTTT. It specifies CSFSGPNQPQHF.

The chain recombines TRBV7-9 with TRBJ2-3; a possible D gene is TRBD1 (5 bases). This CDR3 contains 14 residues. V dropped 5 bases and J dropped 6 bases, with 15 bases sitting between them. The germline CDR1 and CDR2 sequences are SEHNR and FQNEAQ (reference sequence). In DNA form, the CDR3 reads TGTGCCAGCAGCCCAAAATACAGGCGCGATACGCAGTATTTT. Translated, it gives CASSPKYRRDTQYF.

V usage is TRBV2 and J usage is TRBJ1-2; maybe TRBD1 (6 bases). V was trimmed by 8 bases and J by 5 bases, leaving 6 bases between them. CDR1 is SNHLY, CDR2 FYNNEI, per germline. This CDR3 spans 10 amino acids. The CDR3 loop is CASGQYGYTF. CDR3 DNA: TGTGCCAGCGGACAGTATGGCTACACCTTC. Full variable domain (outside the CDR3, taken from reference TRBV2 and TRBJ1-2): EPEVTQTPSHQVTQMGQEVILRCVPISNHLYFYWYRQILGQKVEFLVSFYNNEISEKSEIFDDQFSVERPDGSNFTLKIRSTKLEDSAMYFCASGQYGYTFGSGTRLTVV.

This clone has only a few counts. The chain links TRBV23-1 to TRBJ2-7; D remains ambiguous. Being an ORF, TRBV23-1 has a function that is uncertain. This CDR3 has 16 amino acids. V was trimmed by 3 bases and J by 6 bases, leaving 21 bases between them. In DNA, the CDR3 is TGCGCCAGCAGTCACCAAGGAGCACACGTAACCGGCGAGCAGTACTTC. This encodes CASSHQGAHVTGEQYF.

In this sample, this clone turned up many times. At the DNA level, this CDR3 is encoded by other sequences in the same sample as well. CDR3 in amino acids: CASSFLHSWGGNSPLHF. The CDR3 region has the DNA TGTGCCAGCAGTTTCCTTCATTCTTGGGGGGGAAATTCACCCCTCCACTTT. This chain connects TRBV27 to TRBJ1-6; weak D call: TRBD1 (5 bases). The CDR3 contains 17 residues. V lost 3 bases and J 7 bases, leaving 19 bases between the germline ends. Germline-derived CDR1 and CDR2 are MNHEY and SMNVEV (reference sequence).

There are a few counts of this clone. The genes are TRBV6-6 and TRBJ1-1; no reliable D call. In germline, CDR1 is MNHNY, CDR2 SVGAGI (reference sequence). V lost 4 bases and J lost 1, with 10 bases in between. CDR3 length: 14 amino acids. CDR3 nucleotide sequence: TGTGCCAGCAGTTCCACCCCAGCGAACACTGAAGCTTTCTTT. Translating it yields CASSSTPANTEAFF.

The genes are TRBV6-6 and TRBJ1-4; D perhaps matches TRBD1 (5 bases). The CDR3 spans 12 residues. The germline V gene encodes CDR1 MNHNY and CDR2 SVGAGI (reference sequence). V was trimmed by 6 bases and J by 7 bases, leaving 9 bases between them. The CDR3 DNA reads as TGTGCCAGCAGGGGGACGGGTGAAAAACTGTTTTTT. It specifies CASRGTGEKLFF.

The CDR3 spells CASSVVEGSGTDTQYF. Written as DNA, the CDR3 is TGTGCCAGCAGCGTAGTTGAGGGATCGGGCACAGATACGCAGTATTTT. The chain recombines TRBV9 with TRBJ2-3; the D gene is possibly TRBD2 (5 bases). This CDR3 has 16 residues. Looked up from germline, CDR1 is SGDLS and CDR2 is YYNGEE. Trimming cost V 0 bases and J 1 base, with 12 bases left between them.

The table lists this clone with a few counts. The chain joins TRBV14 to TRBJ1-6; tentative D call: TRBD1 (5 bases). The CDR3 has 13 residues. V lost 4 bases and J 10 bases, leaving 11 bases between the germline ends. Per germline, CDR1 SGHDN and CDR2 FVKESK. The DNA of the CDR3 is TGTGCCAGCAGCCTAGGGGATTGGTCACCCCTCCACTTT. Encoded protein: CASSLGDWSPLHF.

V is TRBV18 and J is TRBJ2-3, with 7 bases that match TRBD2. CDR1 KGHSH and CDR2 LQKENI come from the germline V gene. CDR3 length: 16 amino acids. Germline trimming cut 3 bases from V and 1 base from J; bases unmatched to any gene: 7. CDR3 protein: CASSPSLAEGTDTQYF. The CDR3 DNA reads as TGTGCCAGCTCACCGTCGCTAGCGGAAGGCACAGATACGCAGTATTTT.

This clone was observed a few times. The V call is TRBV11-2, the J call TRBJ1-6, with D possibly being TRBD1 (5 bases). This CDR3 comprises 17 residues. Germline lookup yields CDR1 SGHAT and CDR2 FQNNGV. The ends were cut back, 4 bases at V and 3 bases at J, with 16 bases in the middle. The CDR3 loop reads CASSSGGAGLYNSPLHF. CDR3 nucleotides: TGTGCCAGCAGCTCCGGCGGGGCGGGCCTCTATAATTCACCCCTCCACTTT. Based on the CDR3 plus reference TRBV11-2 and TRBJ1-6, the full variable domain is EAGVAQSPRYKIIEKRQSVAFWCNPISGHATLYWYQQILGQGPKLLIQFQNNGVVDDSQLPKDRFSAERLKGVDSTLKIQPAKLEDSAVYLCASSSGGAGLYNSPLHFGNGTRLTVT.

The chain joins TRBV7-9 to TRBJ2-1; D ambiguous. V was shortened by 8 bases and J by 1 base, with 6 bases between the two germline ends. The CDR3 length is 12 residues. Germline lookup yields CDR1 SEHNR and CDR2 FQNEAQ (reference sequence). Here the CDR3 DNA reads TGTGCCAGCGGGAAGTCCTACAATGAGCAGTTCTTC. It yields the protein CASGKSYNEQFF.

This clone occurred a few times. The V gene is TRBV5-4, the J gene TRBJ1-2, with D perhaps TRBD1 (5 bases). V was pared by 2 bases and J by 4 bases, with 12 bases between. This CDR3 has 14 residues. Germline CDR1 is SGHNT and CDR2 is YYREEE (reference sequence). CDR3 bases: TGTGCCAGCAGCTTAAGGGACGGCCCCTATGGCTACACCTTC. Translating gives CASSLRDGPYGYTF.

V usage is TRBV27 and J usage is TRBJ1-5; D possibly corresponds to TRBD1 (5 bases). Per the germline V gene, CDR1 is MNHEY and CDR2 is SMNVEV (reference sequence). Trimming took 1 base from V and 3 from J, leaving 7 bases between them. The CDR3 totals 14 residues. The CDR3 DNA follows: TGTGCCAGCAGTTTATGGGGGAACAATCAGCCCCAGCATTTT. Amino acids: CASSLWGNNQPQHF.

The rearrangement joins TRBV6-1 to TRBJ1-3; 7 bases match TRBD1. The ends lost 4 bases at V and 3 bases at J; junction bases unmatched: 9. CDR1 MNHNS and CDR2 SASEGT come from the germline V gene. CDR3 length: 16 amino acids. The CDR3 spells CASSAQTWDSGNTIYF. The DNA for the CDR3 is TGTGCCAGCAGTGCTCAAACGTGGGACAGTGGAAACACCATATATTTT.

This clone was found a few times. The chain recombines TRBV11-3 with TRBJ2-1; 9 nucleotides match TRBD1. V lost 1 base to trimming and J lost 4 bases; unmatched junction nucleotides: 5. Germline-derived CDR1 and CDR2 are SGHNT and YENEEA. The CDR3 extends over 16 amino acids. The CDR3 nucleotides are TGTGCCAGCAGCTTAGTTTCAGGACAGGGGTACAATGAGCAGTTCTTC. Residues: CASSLVSGQGYNEQFF.

The chain is built from TRBV6-5 and TRBJ1-2, with unresolved D. CDR1 and CDR2 (germline): MNHEY, SVGAGI. The CDR3 totals 12 residues. Trimming removed 8 bases at V and 5 bases at J, with 12 bases between. The CDR3 reads CASSPDQYGYTF. In DNA, the CDR3 is TGTGCCAGCTCACCGGATCAGTATGGCTACACCTTC.

The table lists this clone with a few counts. This rearrangement joins TRBV30 to TRBJ1-5; D is undetermined. CDR1 is GTSNPN and CDR2 is SVGIG in the germline V gene (reference sequence). This CDR3 comprises 14 residues. V was pared by 0 bases and J by 4 bases, with 10 bases between. CDR3 residues: CAWSVTNPNQPQHF. CDR3 DNA: TGTGCCTGGAGTGTAACGAACCCTAATCAGCCCCAGCATTTT.

The J gene is TRBJ1-1, the V gene TRBV4-2, with D perhaps TRBD1 (6 bases). Trimming shortened V by 0 bases and J by 0 bases, and 20 bases separated the two germline ends. CDR1 LGHNA and CDR2 YNFKEQ come from the germline V gene. CDR3 length: 19 amino acids. The CDR3 bases are TGTGCCAGCAGCCAAGATCGCGGGGGCGCGTTTTTGGTGAACACTGAAGCTTTCTTT. It codes for CASSQDRGGAFLVNTEAFF.

V and J are TRBV6-5 and TRBJ1-4; 9 nucleotides agree with TRBD1. The CDR3 runs 15 residues. The germline CDR1 and CDR2 sequences are MNHEY and SVGAGI. J lost 3 bases, V lost 5 bases, and 4 bases had no gene match. Written as DNA, the CDR3 is TGTGCCAGCAGTCCGACAGGGGGATCTAATGAAAAACTGTTTTTT. It translates to CASSPTGGSNEKLFF.

This chain links TRBV19 with TRBJ2-4; D is perhaps TRBD1 or TRBD2 (6 bases each). The CDR3 covers 18 residues. Looked up from germline, CDR1 is LNHDA and CDR2 is SQIVND (reference sequence). Trimming cost V 2 bases and J 1 base, with 18 bases left between them. This chain's CDR3 is CASSISVKGGSAKNIQYF. The CDR3, as DNA: TGTGCCAGTAGTATATCGGTTAAGGGGGGATCTGCCAAAAACATTCAGTACTTC.

In its sample, this clone was seen once. The chain combines TRBV5-1 with TRBJ2-3; TRBD2 matches at 11 bases. Germline trimming cut 4 bases from V and 0 bases from J; bases unmatched to any gene: 7. Germline V gene data show CDR1 as SGHRS and CDR2 as YFSETQ. This CDR3 spans 17 amino acids. The CDR3 DNA reads TGCGCCAGCAGCGTTCTCTCTAGCGGGGGGAGCACAGATACGCAGTATTTT. It yields the protein CASSVLSSGGSTDTQYF. The entire variable domain, with the rest obtained from reference TRBV5-1 and TRBJ2-3, is as follows: KAGVTQTPRYLIKTRGQQVTLSCSPISGHRSVSWYQQTPGQGLQFLFEYFSETQRNKGNFPGRFSGRQFSNSRSEMNVSTLELGDSALYLCASSVLSSGGSTDTQYFGPGTRLTVL.

DNA of the CDR3: TGTGCCAGCAGCTTGCCATCCTACAATGAGCAGTTCTTC. It specifies CASSLPSYNEQFF. V gene TRBV5-6 combines with J gene TRBJ2-1; D unclear. This CDR3 comprises 13 residues. CDR1 is SGHDT, CDR2 YYEEEE, per germline. The V and J ends lost 1 base and 1 base respectively, with 3 bases between them.

The chain has TRBV21-1 and TRBJ1-1; the DNA was not used to check the table's D call, TRBD1. TRBV21-1 is listed as a pseudogene. CDR3 length: 14 amino acids. CDR3 DNA sequence: TGTGCCAGCAGGAACACGAAGTCCTGCACTGAAGCTTTCTTT. Translated: CASRNTKSCTEAFF.

The chain has TRBV14 and TRBJ2-2; the D gene is possibly TRBD2 (6 bases). The V gene lost 1 base and the J gene lost 1 base, with 7 bases spanning the gap. The CDR3 has 15 amino acids. Germline CDR1 reads SGHDN; CDR2 reads FVKESK. The CDR3 DNA follows: TGTGCCAGCAGCCAAGCGGGAGTGAACACCGGGGAGCTGTTTTTT. Translating gives CASSQAGVNTGELFF.